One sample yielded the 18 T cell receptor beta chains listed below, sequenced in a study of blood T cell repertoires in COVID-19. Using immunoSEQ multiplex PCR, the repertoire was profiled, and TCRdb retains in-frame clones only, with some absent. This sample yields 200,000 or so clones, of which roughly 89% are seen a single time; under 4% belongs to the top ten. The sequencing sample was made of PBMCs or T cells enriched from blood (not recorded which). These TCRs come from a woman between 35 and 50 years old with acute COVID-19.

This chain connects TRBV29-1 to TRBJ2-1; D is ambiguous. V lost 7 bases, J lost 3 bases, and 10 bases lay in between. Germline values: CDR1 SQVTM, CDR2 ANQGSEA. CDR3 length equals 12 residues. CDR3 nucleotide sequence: TGCAGCGACGTCCAGAACTACAATGAGCAGTTCTTC. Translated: CSDVQNYNEQFF.

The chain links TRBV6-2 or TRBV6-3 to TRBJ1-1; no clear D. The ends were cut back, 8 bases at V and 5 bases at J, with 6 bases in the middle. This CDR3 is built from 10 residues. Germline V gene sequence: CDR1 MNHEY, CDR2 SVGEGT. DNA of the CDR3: TGTGCCAGCGGTTTAACTGAAGCTTTCTTT. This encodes CASGLTEAFF.

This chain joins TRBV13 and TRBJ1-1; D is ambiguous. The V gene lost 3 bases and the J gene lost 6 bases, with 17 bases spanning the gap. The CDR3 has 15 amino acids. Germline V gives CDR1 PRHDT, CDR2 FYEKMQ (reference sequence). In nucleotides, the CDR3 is TGTGCCAGCAGCTTTACCTTGATCCGTACGGCTGAAGCTTTCTTT. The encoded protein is CASSFTLIRTAEAFF.

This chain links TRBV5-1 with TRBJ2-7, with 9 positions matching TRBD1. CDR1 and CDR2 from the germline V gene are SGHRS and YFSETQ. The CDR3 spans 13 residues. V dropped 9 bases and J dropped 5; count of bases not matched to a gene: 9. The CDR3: CATSAGQGNEQYF. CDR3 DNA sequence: TGCGCCACGAGCGCGGGACAGGGAAACGAGCAGTACTTC.

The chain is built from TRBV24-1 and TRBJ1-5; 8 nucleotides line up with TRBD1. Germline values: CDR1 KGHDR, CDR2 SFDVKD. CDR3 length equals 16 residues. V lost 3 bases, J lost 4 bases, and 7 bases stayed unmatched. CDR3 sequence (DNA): TGTGCCACCAGTGATCACCGGGACAGGTTTAATCAGCCCCAGCATTTT. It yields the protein CATSDHRDRFNQPQHF.

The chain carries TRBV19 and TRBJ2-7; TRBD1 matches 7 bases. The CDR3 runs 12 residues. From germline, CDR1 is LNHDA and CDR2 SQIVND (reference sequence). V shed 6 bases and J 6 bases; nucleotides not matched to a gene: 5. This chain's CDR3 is CASRRQGGEQYF. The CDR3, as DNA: TGTGCCAGTAGAAGACAGGGCGGCGAGCAGTACTTC.

The CDR3 region has the DNA TGTGCCAGCAGCAAGACAGGTTCCGAAGCTTTCTTT. Its protein is CASSKTGSEAFF. The rearrangement uses TRBV21-1 and TRBJ1-1; the listed D gene, TRBD1, was not tested against the DNA. TRBV21-1 is tagged as a pseudogene. The CDR3 length is 12 residues.

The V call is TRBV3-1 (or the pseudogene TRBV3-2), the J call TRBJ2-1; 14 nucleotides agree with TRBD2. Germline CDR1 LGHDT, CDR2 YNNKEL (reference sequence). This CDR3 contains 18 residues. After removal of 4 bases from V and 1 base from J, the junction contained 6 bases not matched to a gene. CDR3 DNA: TGTGCCAGCAGCCGATACCGGACTAGCGGGGGGTCCTACAATGAGCAGTTCTTC. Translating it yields CASSRYRTSGGSYNEQFF.

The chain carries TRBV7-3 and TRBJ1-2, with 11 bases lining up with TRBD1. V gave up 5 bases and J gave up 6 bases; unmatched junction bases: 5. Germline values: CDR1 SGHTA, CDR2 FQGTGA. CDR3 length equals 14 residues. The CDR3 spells CASSEDRGRNGYTF. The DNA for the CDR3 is TGTGCCAGCAGCGAGGACAGGGGGCGGAATGGCTACACCTTC.

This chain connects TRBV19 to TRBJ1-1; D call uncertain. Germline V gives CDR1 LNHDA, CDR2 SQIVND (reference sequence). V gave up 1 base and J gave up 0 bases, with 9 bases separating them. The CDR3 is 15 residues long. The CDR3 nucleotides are TGTGCCAGTAGTATAGGGGGAGTCATGAACACTGAAGCTTTCTTT. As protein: CASSIGGVMNTEAFF.

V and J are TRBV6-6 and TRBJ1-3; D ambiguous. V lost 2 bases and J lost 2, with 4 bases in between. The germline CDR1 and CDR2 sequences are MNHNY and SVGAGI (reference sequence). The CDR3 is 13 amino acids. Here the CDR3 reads CASSYGTGNTIYF. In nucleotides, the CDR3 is TGTGCCAGCAGTTACGGCACTGGAAACACCATATATTTT.

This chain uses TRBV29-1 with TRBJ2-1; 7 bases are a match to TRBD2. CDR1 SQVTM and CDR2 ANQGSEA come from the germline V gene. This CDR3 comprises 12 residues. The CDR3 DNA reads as TGCAAGGGGCAGCGGGGTTACAATGAGCAGTTCTTC. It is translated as CKGQRGYNEQFF.

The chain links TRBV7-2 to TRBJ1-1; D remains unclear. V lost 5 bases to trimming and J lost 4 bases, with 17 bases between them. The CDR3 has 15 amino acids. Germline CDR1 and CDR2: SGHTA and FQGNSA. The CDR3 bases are TGTGCCAGCAGCCTGGGAGTGATCCCGCGCACTGAAGCTTTCTTT. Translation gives CASSLGVIPRTEAFF.

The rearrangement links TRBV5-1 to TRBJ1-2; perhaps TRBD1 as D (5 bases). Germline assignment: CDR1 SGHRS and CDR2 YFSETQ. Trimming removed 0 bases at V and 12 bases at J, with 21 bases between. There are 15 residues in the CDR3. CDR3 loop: CASSLEDPGGGPHTF. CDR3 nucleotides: TGCGCCAGCAGCTTGGAGGACCCGGGGGGAGGACCCCACACCTTC.

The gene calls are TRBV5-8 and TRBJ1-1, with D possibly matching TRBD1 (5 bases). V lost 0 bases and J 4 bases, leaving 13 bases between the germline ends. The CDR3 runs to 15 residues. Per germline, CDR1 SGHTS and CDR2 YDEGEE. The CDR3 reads CASSLGQLATTEAFF. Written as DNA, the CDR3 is TGTGCCAGCAGCTTGGGACAGCTAGCGACCACTGAAGCTTTCTTT.

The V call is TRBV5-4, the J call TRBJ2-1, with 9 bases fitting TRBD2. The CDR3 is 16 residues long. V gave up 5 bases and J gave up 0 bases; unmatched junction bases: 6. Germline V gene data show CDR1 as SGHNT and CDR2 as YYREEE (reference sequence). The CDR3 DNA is TGTGCCAGCAGAAAAGATAGCGGGGGCTCCTACAATGAGCAGTTCTTC. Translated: CASRKDSGGSYNEQFF.

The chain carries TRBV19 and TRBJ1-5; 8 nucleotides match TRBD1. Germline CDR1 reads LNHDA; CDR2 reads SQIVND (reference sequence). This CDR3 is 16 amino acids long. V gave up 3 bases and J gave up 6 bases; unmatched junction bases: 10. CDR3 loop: CASSIPPGQGSQPQHF. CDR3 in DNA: TGTGCCAGTAGTATTCCTCCCGGACAGGGTAGTCAGCCCCAGCATTTT. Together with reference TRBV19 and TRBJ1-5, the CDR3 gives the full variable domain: DGGITQSPKYLFRKEGQNVTLSCEQNLNHDAMYWYRQDPGQGLRLIYYSQIVNDFQKGDIAEGYSVSREKKESFPLTVTSAQKNPTAFYLCASSIPPGQGSQPQHFGDGTRLSIL.

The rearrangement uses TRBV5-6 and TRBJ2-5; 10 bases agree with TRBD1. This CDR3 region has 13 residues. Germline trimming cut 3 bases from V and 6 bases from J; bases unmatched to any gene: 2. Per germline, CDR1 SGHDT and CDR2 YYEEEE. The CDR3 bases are TGTGCCAGCAGCTCGGGACAGGGGAAGACCCAGTACTTC. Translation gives CASSSGQGKTQYF.